This T cell receptor beta chain is from a study of blood T cell repertoires in COVID-19. Study-wide context: Collection of acute and convalescent COVID-19 samples took place in the United States, Italy and Spain. T cells, B-cell-depleted T cells, or PBMCs supplied cDNA or gDNA.

In the authors' methods: Estimated nucleated cell counts came from reference gene primer amplification. Data came from immunoSEQ multiplex PCR; TCRdb stores just in-frame clones and leaves some out. That table supplies the V and J calls and clone size; D and trimming were determined from the DNA. The table lists 200,000 or so clones, roughly 80% of them singletons. The V gene end was trimmed by 4 bases and the J gene end by 9 bases; junction bases not matched to a gene: 6. Germline lookup yields CDR1 LNHDA and CDR2 SQIVND (reference sequence). The CDR3 is 14 residues long. The receptor comes from a man aged 55 to 69 with active or convalescent COVID-19. The chain carries TRBV19 and TRBJ1-5; 10 bases fit TRBD1. Specimen: peripheral blood. The CDR3 loop reads CASSTDRGHTPQHF. The CDR3 coding sequence is TGTGCCAGTAGTACCGACAGGGGGCATACGCCCCAGCATTTT.